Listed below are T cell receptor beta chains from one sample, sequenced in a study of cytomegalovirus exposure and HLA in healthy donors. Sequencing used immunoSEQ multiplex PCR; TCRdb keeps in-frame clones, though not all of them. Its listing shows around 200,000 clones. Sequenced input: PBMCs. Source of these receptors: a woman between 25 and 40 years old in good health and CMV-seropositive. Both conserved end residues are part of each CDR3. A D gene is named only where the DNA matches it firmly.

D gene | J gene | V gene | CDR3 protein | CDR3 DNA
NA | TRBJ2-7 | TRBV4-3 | CASSQVYSTVAEQYF | TGCGCCAGCAGCCAAGTCTACTCAACGGTCGCCGAGCAGTACTTC
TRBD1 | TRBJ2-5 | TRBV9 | CASSVSGGETQYF | TGTGCCAGCAGCGTATCAGGGGGAGAGACCCAGTACTTC
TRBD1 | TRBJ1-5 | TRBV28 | CASSPGTVRSQPQHF | TGTGCCAGCAGTCCCGGGACAGTTCGCAGTCAGCCCCAGCATTTT
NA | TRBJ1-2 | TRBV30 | CAQGNYGYTF | TGTGCCCAGGGAAACTATGGCTACACCTTC
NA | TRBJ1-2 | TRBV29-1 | CSVGGAGNYGYTF | TGCAGCGTGGGGGGTGCAGGGAACTATGGCTACACCTTC
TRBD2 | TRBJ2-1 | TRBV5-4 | CASSLLPGTSGGAQNEQFF | TGTGCCAGCAGCCTATTACCCGGGACTAGCGGGGGGGCGCAGAATGAGCAGTTCTTC
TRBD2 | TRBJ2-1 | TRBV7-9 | CASSLGSGGTDNEQFF | TGTGCCAGCAGCTTGGGTAGCGGGGGTACAGACAATGAGCAGTTCTTC
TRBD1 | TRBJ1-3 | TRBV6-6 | CASTWDRGTSGNAIYF | TGTGCCAGCACCTGGGACAGGGGAACCTCTGGAAACGCCATATATTTT
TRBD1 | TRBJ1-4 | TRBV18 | CASSLNRGVDEKLFF | TGTGCCAGCTCACTAAACAGGGGAGTCGATGAAAAACTGTTTTTT
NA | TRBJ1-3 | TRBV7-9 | CASSVSSGNTIYF | TGTGCCAGCAGTGTCTCCTCTGGAAACACCATATATTTT
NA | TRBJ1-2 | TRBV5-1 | CASSLATGNYGYTF | TGCGCCAGCAGCTTGGCTACAGGGAACTATGGCTACACCTTC
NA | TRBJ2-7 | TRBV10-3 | CAISAPRDTVTYEQYF | TGTGCCATCAGTGCCCCTCGGGACACGGTGACCTACGAGCAGTACTTC
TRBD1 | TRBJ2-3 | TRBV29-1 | CSAHRGGEDTQYF | TGCAGCGCCCATAGAGGGGGCGAAGATACGCAGTATTTT
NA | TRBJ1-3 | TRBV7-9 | CASSFSGDSGNTIYF | TGTGCCAGCAGCTTTTCAGGGGACTCTGGAAACACCATATATTTT
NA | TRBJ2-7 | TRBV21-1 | CASSTQYEQYF | TGTGCCAGCAGCACACAGTACGAGCAGTACTTC
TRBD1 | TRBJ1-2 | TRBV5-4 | CASSYDRGDGYTF | TGTGCCAGCAGCTACGACAGGGGCGACGGCTACACCTTC
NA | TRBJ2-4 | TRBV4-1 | CASSQINRRTNIQYF | TGCGCCAGCAGCCAAATTAACCGTAGAACAAACATTCAGTACTTC
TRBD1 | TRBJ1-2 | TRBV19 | CASSARDRGNSGYTF | TGTGCCAGTAGTGCCCGGGACAGGGGAAACAGTGGCTACACCTTC
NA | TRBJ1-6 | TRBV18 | CASSPGWRDDSPLHF | TGTGCCAGCTCACCGGGATGGAGGGATGATTCACCCCTCCACTTT
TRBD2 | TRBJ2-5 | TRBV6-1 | CASRRLAGVQETQYF | TGTGCCAGCAGACGACTAGCGGGGGTACAAGAGACCCAGTACTTC
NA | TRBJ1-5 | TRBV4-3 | CASSQQGYSNQPQHF | TGCGCCAGCAGCCAACAGGGATATAGCAATCAGCCCCAGCATTTT
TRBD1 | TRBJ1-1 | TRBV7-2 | CASSDPGTGGTEAFF | TGTGCCAGCAGCGATCCCGGGACAGGGGGGACTGAAGCTTTCTTT
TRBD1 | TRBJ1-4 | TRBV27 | CASSYVGQAREKLFF | TGTGCCAGCAGTTATGTGGGACAGGCCCGTGAAAAACTGTTTTTT
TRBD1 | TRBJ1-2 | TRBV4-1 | CASSRGTGEGGYTF | TGCGCCAGCAGCCGAGGGACAGGGGAGGGAGGCTACACCTTC
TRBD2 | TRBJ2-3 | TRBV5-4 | CASYSRLAGGSTDTQYF | TGTGCCAGCTACTCACGGCTAGCGGGAGGAAGCACAGATACGCAGTATTTT
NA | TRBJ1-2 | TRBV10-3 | CAISEGGTSYTF | TGTGCCATCAGTGAGGGGGGGACGAGCTACACCTTC
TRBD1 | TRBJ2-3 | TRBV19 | CASSNRGLHTDTQYF | TGTGCCAGTAGTAACAGGGGCCTCCACACAGATACGCAGTATTTT
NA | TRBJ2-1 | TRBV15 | CATSRDYGARNNEQFF | TGTGCCACCAGCAGAGACTACGGAGCAAGGAACAATGAGCAGTTCTTC
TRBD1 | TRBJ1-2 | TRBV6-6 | CASSHGTATYGYTF | TGTGCCAGCAGTCACGGGACAGCCACCTATGGCTACACCTTC
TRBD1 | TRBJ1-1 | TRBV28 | CASRGTGMVNTEAFF | TGTGCCAGCAGGGGGACAGGGATGGTAAACACTGAAGCTTTCTTT
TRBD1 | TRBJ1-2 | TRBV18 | CASSPSGQARPANYGYTF | TGTGCCAGCTCACCCTCGGGACAGGCAAGACCAGCTAACTATGGCTACACCTTC
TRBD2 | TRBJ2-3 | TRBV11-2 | CASSPGTSGRYTQYF | TGTGCCAGCAGCCCAGGGACTAGCGGGAGGTATACGCAGTATTTT
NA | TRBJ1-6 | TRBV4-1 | CASSRSSYNSPLHF | TGCGCCAGCAGCCGGAGCTCCTATAATTCACCCCTCCACTTT
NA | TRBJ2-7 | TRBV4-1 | CASSSFGGYEQYF | TGCGCCAGCAGCTCTTTCGGTGGTTACGAGCAGTACTTC
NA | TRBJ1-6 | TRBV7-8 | CASSFNNSPLHF | TGTGCCAGCAGCTTTAATAATTCACCCCTCCACTTT
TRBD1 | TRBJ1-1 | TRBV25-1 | CASSTFQGVSTEAFF | TGTGCCAGCAGTACCTTCCAGGGGGTCTCCACTGAAGCTTTCTTT
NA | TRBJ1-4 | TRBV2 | CASGRQINEKLFF | TGTGCCAGCGGGCGACAGATTAATGAAAAACTGTTTTTT
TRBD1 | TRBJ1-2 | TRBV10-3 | CAISPGTGSNYGYTF | TGTGCCATCAGTCCCGGGACAGGATCTAACTATGGCTACACCTTC
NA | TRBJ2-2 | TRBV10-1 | CASSVDSTGTGELFF | TGCGCCAGCAGTGTAGATAGTACGGGGACCGGGGAGCTGTTTTTT
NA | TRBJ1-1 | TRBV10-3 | CAISDRNTEAFF | TGTGCCATCAGTGACAGGAACACTGAAGCTTTCTTT
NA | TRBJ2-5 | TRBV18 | CASSPYRLETQYF | TGTGCCAGCTCACCATACAGATTGGAGACCCAGTACTTC
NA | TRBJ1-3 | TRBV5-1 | CASSLFPQAGSGNTIYF | TGCGCCAGCAGCTTGTTCCCGCAGGCTGGCTCTGGAAACACCATATATTTT
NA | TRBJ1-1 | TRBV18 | CASSTGENTEAFF | TGTGCCAGCTCGACGGGGGAGAACACTGAAGCTTTCTTT
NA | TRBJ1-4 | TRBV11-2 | CASSSSTNEKLFF | TGTGCCAGCAGCTCTTCAACTAATGAAAAACTGTTTTTT
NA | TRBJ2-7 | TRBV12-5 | CASGLVLEQYF | TGTGCTAGTGGTTTGGTCCTCGAGCAGTACTTC
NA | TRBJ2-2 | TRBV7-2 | CASSLLGGNRGWTGELFF | TGTGCCAGCAGCCTCCTTGGGGGGAACAGAGGGTGGACCGGGGAGCTGTTTTTT
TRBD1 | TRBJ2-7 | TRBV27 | CASSLFPGQYYEQYF | TGTGCCAGCAGTTTATTCCCGGGACAGTACTACGAGCAGTACTTC
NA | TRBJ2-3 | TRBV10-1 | CASTGEFTDTQYF | TGCGCCAGCACGGGGGAATTCACAGATACGCAGTATTTT
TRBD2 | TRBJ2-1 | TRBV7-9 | CASSRTSGSPYEQFF | TGTGCCAGCAGCCGAACTAGCGGGAGTCCCTATGAGCAGTTCTTC
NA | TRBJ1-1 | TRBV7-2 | CASSLGQDEAFF | TGTGCCAGCAGCTTAGGGCAGGATGAAGCTTTCTTT
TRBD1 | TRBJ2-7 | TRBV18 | CASSPTTGADEQYF | TGTGCCAGCTCACCGACGACAGGGGCGGACGAGCAGTACTTC
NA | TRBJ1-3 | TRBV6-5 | CASSYRGEVGTIYF | TGTGCCAGCAGTTACCGGGGTGAAGTAGGGACCATATATTTT
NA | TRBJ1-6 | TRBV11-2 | CASSLFGNSPLHF | TGTGCCAGCAGCTTATTTGGCAATTCACCCCTCCACTTT
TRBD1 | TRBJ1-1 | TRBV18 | CAQTGQENTEAFF | TGTGCCCAAACTGGACAGGAGAACACTGAAGCTTTCTTT
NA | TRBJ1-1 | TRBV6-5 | CASSLRDTTNTEAFF | TGTGCCAGCAGTCTCCGGGACACGACGAACACTGAAGCTTTCTTT
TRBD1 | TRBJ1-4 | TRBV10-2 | CATSEQGREKLFF | TGCGCCACCTCGGAACAGGGGCGTGAAAAACTGTTTTTT
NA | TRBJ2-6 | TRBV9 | CASSSPGHLSGANVLTF | TGTGCCAGCAGCTCACCGGGACACCTCTCTGGGGCCAACGTCCTGACTTTC
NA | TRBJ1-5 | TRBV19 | CASSYTGVSNQPQHF | TGTGCCAGTAGCTATACAGGTGTTAGCAATCAGCCCCAGCATTTT
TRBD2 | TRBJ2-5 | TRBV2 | CASTISGGARLAQYF | TGTGCCAGCACCATTAGCGGGGGGGCTAGGTTGGCCCAGTACTTC